This T cell receptor beta chain was sequenced for a study of OX40 agonist ivuxolimab in advanced cancers. Overall study: Participants, roughly 80% male, averaged approximately 65 years of age, ranging from roughly 20 to 79.

Germline CDR1 SGHTS, CDR2 YDEGEE. Trimming left V 0 bases short and J 0 bases short, with 7 bases between. CDR3 length equals 15 residues. Exclusion of a patient followed from autoimmune disease history or systemic immunosuppression. The investigators sampled blood at baseline, at cycle 4 day 1, and at cycle 7 day 1. Data came from immunoSEQ multiplex PCR; TCRdb stores just in-frame clones and leaves some out. Found here are some 66,000 clones, roughly 87% of them singletons; the top ten hold 2% to 2.5%. Sequencing was performed on CD4+ or CD8+ T cells sorted from blood, taken in a trial of the OX40 agonist ivuxolimab. The J gene is TRBJ1-3, the V gene TRBV5-8; D uncertain. This receptor was identified in an adult with an advanced solid tumor such as melanoma, head and neck, liver or kidney cancer. CDR3 in amino acids: CASSLVGRSGNTIYF. DNA for the CDR3: TGTGCCAGCAGCTTGGTAGGCCGCTCTGGAAACACCATATATTTT.